This TCR beta chain was identified in a study of blood T cell repertoires in COVID-19. Study at large: Specimens from acute and convalescent COVID-19 originated in the United States, Italy and Spain. Nucleic acid was either cDNA or gDNA, and it came from T cells, B-cell-depleted T cells, or PBMCs.

Under the authors' procedure: How many nucleated cells were present was estimated from reference gene primer amplification. Sequencing was performed with immunoSEQ multiplex PCR; in TCRdb, only in-frame clones are kept and a portion is missing. V and J calls and clone size are those listed in that table; D and trimming were worked out from the DNA. The top ten clones hold about 1.4% of a sample with approximately 180,000 clones, over 80% of them seen once. CDR3 size: 12 residues. Trimming stripped 6 bases from V and 4 bases from J, with 7 bases between. Material: peripheral blood. This sequence originates from a woman between 45 and 60 years old with acute or convalescent COVID-19. The chain joins TRBV12-3 or TRBV12-4 to TRBJ1-3; no clear D. The CDR3 DNA reads TGTGCCAGCAGGAGTTCCGGAAACACCATATATTTT. Its protein is CASRSSGNTIYF.